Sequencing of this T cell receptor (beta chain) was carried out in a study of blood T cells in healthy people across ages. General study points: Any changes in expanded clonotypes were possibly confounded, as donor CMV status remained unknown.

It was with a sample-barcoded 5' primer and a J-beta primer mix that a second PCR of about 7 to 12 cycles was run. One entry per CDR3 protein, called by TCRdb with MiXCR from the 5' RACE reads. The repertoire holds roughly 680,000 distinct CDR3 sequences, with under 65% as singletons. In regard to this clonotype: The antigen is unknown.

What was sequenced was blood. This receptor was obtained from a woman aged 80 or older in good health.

The CDR3, as DNA: TGCAGTGCTTCGGGACTAGCGGGAGGATCCCAAGAGACCCAGTACTTC. Encoded protein: CSASGLAGGSQETQYF. The rearrangement joins TRBV20-1 to TRBJ2-5, with 15 bases that match TRBD2. After removal of 5 bases from V and 1 base from J, the junction contained 5 bases not matched to a gene. Germline values: CDR1 DFQATT, CDR2 SNEGSKA (reference sequence). This CDR3 comprises 16 residues.